Listed below are T cell receptor beta chains from one sample, sequenced in a study of control samples from healthy donors and cancer patients. Profiled with immunoSEQ multiplex PCR; TCRdb holds only in-frame clones, not every one. The table shows 170,000 or so clones, with over 80% occurring only once. The specimen sequenced was blood. The receptors come from a man between 18 and 29 years old in good health. Both conserved end residues are part of each CDR3. D genes are given only for firm matches. Size is omitted from some rows. Given values are once, few, many or a class for expanded clones.

>TRBV27|TRBJ1-4|-|-
CASSNTGFTGGEKLFF
TGTGCCAGCAGTAACACAGGGTTTACCGGTGGGGAAAAACTGTTTTTT
>TRBV7-2|TRBJ2-7|-|TRBD2
CASRSRGGFSYEQYF
TGTGCCAGCAGGTCCCGCGGGGGGTTCTCCTACGAGCAGTACTTC
>TRBV4-1|TRBJ2-7|-|-
CASSQDVGIPPREQYF
TGCGCCAGCAGCCAAGATGTCGGGATCCCCCCGAGGGAGCAGTACTTC
>TRBV4-1|TRBJ1-5|-|-
CASSQDRTDYSNQPQHF
TGCGCCAGCAGCCAAGATCGCACAGATTATAGCAATCAGCCCCAGCATTTT
>TRBV6-5|TRBJ1-5|-|-
CASTPKGWNQPQHF
TGTGCCAGCACCCCGAAGGGTTGGAATCAGCCCCAGCATTTT
>TRBV5-4|TRBJ2-3|-|TRBD2
CASSLAAGGIDTQYF
TGTGCCAGCAGCTTGGCCGCGGGGGGAATAGATACGCAGTATTTT
>TRBV11-2|TRBJ2-7|-|-
CASSLDTTYEQYF
TGTGCCAGCAGCTTGGACACTACCTACGAGCAGTACTTC
>TRBV14|TRBJ1-4|-|-
CASSQSGRKLFF
TGTGCCAGCAGCCAATCAGGGAGAAAACTGTTTTTT
>TRBV28|TRBJ2-7|-|TRBD1
CASRYIGTGAYEQYF
TGTGCCAGCAGATATATAGGGACAGGTGCCTACGAGCAGTACTTC
>TRBV4-1|TRBJ1-4|-|-
CASSQAQGGALREKLFF
TGCGCCAGCAGCCAAGCCCAAGGGGGAGCCCTACGCGAAAAACTGTTTTTT
>TRBV2|TRBJ2-1|-|-
CASIVSWASYNEQFF
TGTGCCAGCATTGTCTCGTGGGCCTCCTACAATGAGCAGTTCTTC
>TRBV9|TRBJ2-1|-|TRBD2
CASSVVGSGGHNEQFF
TGTGCCAGCAGCGTAGTGGGTAGCGGGGGCCACAATGAGCAGTTCTTC
>TRBV28|TRBJ2-1|-|-
CASSWGSSYNEQFF
TGTGCCAGCAGTTGGGGGAGCTCCTACAATGAGCAGTTCTTC
>TRBV5-1|TRBJ1-2|-|TRBD1
CASRDQPGQVASYTF
TGCGCCAGCAGAGACCAACCGGGACAGGTTGCGAGCTACACCTTC
>TRBV7-9|TRBJ1-6|once|-
CASSLGAGADSPLHF
TGTGCCAGCAGCTTGGGGGCGGGGGCGGATTCACCCCTCCACTTT
>TRBV4-2|TRBJ2-3|-|TRBD2
CASSRTSGDPRTDTQYF
TGTGCCAGCAGCCGCACTAGCGGGGACCCTCGCACAGATACGCAGTATTTT
>TRBV3-1/TRBV3-2|TRBJ1-1|-|-
CASSQGASYRAFF
TGTGCCAGCAGCCAAGGGGCTTCTTATCGAGCTTTCTTT
>TRBV10-1|TRBJ1-6|-|TRBD1
CAIETGSYNSPLHF
TGCGCCATCGAGACAGGGTCCTATAATTCACCCCTCCACTTT
>TRBV27|TRBJ2-7|-|-
CASRRSPYEQYF
TGTGCCAGCAGAAGATCCCCCTACGAGCAGTACTTC
>TRBV6-4|TRBJ2-5|-|-
CASSDSSRTQYF
TGTGCCAGCAGTGACTCGAGTCGGACCCAGTACTTC
>TRBV5-1|TRBJ2-5|few|TRBD2
CASSLSGGRVETQYF
TGCGCCAGCAGCCTTAGCGGGGGGAGAGTGGAGACCCAGTACTTC
>TRBV27|TRBJ1-2|-|TRBD1
CASSYSPGQGAYGYTF
TGTGCCAGCAGTTACTCCCCGGGACAGGGGGCCTATGGCTACACCTTC